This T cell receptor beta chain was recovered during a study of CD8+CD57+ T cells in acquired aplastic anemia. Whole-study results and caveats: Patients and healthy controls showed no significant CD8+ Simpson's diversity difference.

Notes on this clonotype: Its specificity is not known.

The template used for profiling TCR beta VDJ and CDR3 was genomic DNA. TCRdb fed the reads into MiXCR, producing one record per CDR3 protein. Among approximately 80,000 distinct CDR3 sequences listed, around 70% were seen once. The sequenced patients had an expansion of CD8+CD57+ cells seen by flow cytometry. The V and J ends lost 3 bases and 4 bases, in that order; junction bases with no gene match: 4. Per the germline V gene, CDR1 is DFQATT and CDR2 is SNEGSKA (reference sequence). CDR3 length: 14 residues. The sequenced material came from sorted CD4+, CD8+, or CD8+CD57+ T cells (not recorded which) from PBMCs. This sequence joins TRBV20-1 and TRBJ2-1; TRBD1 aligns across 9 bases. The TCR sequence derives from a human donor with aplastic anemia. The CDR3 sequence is CSARSGQGYNEQFF. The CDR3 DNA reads TGCAGTGCTAGGTCAGGACAGGGGTACAATGAGCAGTTCTTC.